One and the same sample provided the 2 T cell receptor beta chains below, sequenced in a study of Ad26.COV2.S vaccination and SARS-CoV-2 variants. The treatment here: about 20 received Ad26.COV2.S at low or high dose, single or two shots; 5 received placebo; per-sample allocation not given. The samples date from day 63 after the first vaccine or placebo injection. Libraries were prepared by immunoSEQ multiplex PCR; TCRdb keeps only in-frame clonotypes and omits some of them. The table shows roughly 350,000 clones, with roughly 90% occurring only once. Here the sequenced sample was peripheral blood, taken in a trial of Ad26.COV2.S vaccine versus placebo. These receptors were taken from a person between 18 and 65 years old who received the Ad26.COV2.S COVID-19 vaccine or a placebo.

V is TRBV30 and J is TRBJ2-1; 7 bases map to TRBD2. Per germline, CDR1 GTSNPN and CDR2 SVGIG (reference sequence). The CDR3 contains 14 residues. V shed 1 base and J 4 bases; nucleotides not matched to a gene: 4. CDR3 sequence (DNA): TGTGCCTGGAGTGCAGGGACTATTTACAATGAGCAGTTCTTC. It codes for CAWSAGTIYNEQFF.

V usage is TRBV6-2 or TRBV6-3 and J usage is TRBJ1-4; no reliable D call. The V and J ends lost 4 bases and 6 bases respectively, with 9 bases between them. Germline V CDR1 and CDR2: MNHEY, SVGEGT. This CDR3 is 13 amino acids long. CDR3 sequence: CASSSEGYEKLFF. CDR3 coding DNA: TGTGCCAGCAGTTCGGAAGGGTATGAAAAACTGTTTTTT.